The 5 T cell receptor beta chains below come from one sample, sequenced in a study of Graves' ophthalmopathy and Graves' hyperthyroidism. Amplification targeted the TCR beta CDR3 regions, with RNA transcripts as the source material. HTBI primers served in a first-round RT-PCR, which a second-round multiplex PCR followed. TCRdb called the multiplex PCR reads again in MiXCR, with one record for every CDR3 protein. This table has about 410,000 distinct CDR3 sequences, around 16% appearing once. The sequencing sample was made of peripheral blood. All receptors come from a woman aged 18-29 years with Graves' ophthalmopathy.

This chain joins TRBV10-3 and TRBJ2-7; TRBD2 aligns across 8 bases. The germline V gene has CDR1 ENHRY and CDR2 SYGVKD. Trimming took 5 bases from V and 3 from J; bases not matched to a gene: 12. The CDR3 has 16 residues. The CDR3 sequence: CAISPTAGTRDYEQYF. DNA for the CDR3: TGTGCCATCAGTCCCACAGCCGGGACTAGGGACTACGAGCAGTACTTC.

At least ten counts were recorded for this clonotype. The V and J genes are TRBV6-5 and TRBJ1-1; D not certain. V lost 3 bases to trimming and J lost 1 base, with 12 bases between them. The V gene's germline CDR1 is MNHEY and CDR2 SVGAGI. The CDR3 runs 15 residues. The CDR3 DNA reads TGTGCCAGCAGTTATGTCAGTTGGGGGAACACTGAAGCTTTCTTT. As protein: CASSYVSWGNTEAFF.

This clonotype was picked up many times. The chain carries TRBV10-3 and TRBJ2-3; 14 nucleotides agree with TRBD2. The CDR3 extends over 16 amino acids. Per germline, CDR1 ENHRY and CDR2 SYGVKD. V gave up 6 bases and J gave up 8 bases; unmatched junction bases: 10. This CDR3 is CAISPTSGRARGTQYF. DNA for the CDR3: TGTGCCATCAGCCCGACTAGCGGGAGGGCCAGAGGTACGCAGTATTTT.

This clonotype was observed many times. The CDR3: CASSSTADRFSTGTSSYNSPLHF. In nucleotides, the CDR3 is TGTGCCAGCAGTTCGACAGCCGATCGGTTTTCCACAGGTACAAGCTCCTATAATTCACCCCTCCACTTT. The J gene is TRBJ1-6, the V gene TRBV28; maybe TRBD1 (5 bases). This CDR3 contains 23 residues. Trimming shortened V by 4 bases and J by 0 bases, and 31 bases separated the two germline ends. Per the germline V gene, CDR1 is MDHEN and CDR2 is SYDVKM.

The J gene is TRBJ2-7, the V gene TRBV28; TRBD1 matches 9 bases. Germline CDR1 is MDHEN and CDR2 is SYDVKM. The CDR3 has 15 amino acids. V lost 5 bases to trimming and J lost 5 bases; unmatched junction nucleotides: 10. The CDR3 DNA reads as TGTGCCAGCAGTGGCCAGGACAGGGGAGGTAACGAGCAGTACTTC. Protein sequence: CASSGQDRGGNEQYF. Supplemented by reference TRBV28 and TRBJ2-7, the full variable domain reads DVKVTQSSRYLVKRTGEKVFLECVQDMDHENMFWYRQDPGLGLRLIYFSYDVKMKEKGDIPEGYSVSREKKERFSLILESASTNQTSMYLCASSGQDRGGNEQYFGPGTRLTVT.